This TCR beta chain was profiled in a study of CD8 T cells in Susac syndrome. Whole-study findings and limits: The study recognized that the number of individuals in its TCR sequencing and HLA analysis was relatively small.

Turning to this clonotype: Its target is not known.

RNA, at about 0.45 to 1 ug, was reverse transcribed with random hexamers. TCRdb re-analysed the immunoSEQ multiplex PCR reads in MiXCR, keeping a single row per CDR3 protein. The sample includes under 200,000 distinct CDR3 sequences, around 96% of them seen just once. The sequence came from a human donor in good health. The specimen sequenced was CD4+ T cells from PBMCs.

The CDR3 region has the DNA TGTGCCATCAGTGACGGGGGGGCAGAGACCCAGTACTTC. Residues: CAISDGGAETQYF. The gene calls are TRBV10-3 and TRBJ2-5, with 8 bases identical to TRBD2. The CDR3 totals 13 residues. V shed 3 bases and J 4 bases; nucleotides not matched to a gene: 1. Per germline, CDR1 ENHRY and CDR2 SYGVKD.